Below are 20 T cell receptor beta chains sequenced from a single sample in a study of neoadjuvant anti-PD-1 for oral cavity cancer. Using immunoSEQ multiplex PCR, the repertoire was profiled, and TCRdb retains in-frame clones only, with some absent. This sample has tens of thousands of clones; 25% to 30% occur once, and the top ten carry about 16%. Documented time point: after neoadjuvant nivolumab, at surgical resection. The sample consisted of tumor tissue, taken after nivolumab (anti-PD-1) treatment. These receptors all stem from a person between 35 and 79 years old with oral cavity squamous cell carcinoma.

This clone came up a few times. The J gene is TRBJ2-7, the V gene TRBV15; tentatively, D is TRBD1 (5 bases). Germline CDR1 and CDR2: LNHNV and YYDKDF (reference sequence). The CDR3 runs 16 residues. V was clipped by 1 base and J by 2 bases, with 15 bases between them. CDR3 sequence reads: CATSRGDHRSPYEQYF. CDR3 in DNA: TGTGCCACCAGCAGAGGCGATCACAGGAGCCCCTACGAGCAGTACTTC.

The CDR3 reads CASSKNSGRDEQYF. The CDR3 DNA sequence: TGTGCCAGCAGCAAAAATAGCGGGAGAGACGAGCAGTACTTC. This sequence joins TRBV11-2 and TRBJ2-7; TRBD2 matches at 9 bases. The trim removed 5 bases at V and 5 bases at J, leaving 7 bases unmatched. The CDR3 loop spans 14 amino acids. Germline CDR1 and CDR2: SGHAT and FQNNGV.

This clone appeared many times. The CDR3 protein is CASSLVGYSYNEQFF. The CDR3 DNA follows: TGCGCCAGCAGCTTGGTAGGGTACTCCTACAATGAGCAGTTCTTC. The chain employs TRBV5-1 and TRBJ2-1; D not certain. The CDR3 consists of 15 residues. V gave up 0 bases and J gave up 0 bases, with 7 bases separating them. The germline CDR1 and CDR2 sequences are SGHRS and YFSETQ.

This clone was seen only a few times. The chain employs TRBV28 and TRBJ2-7; 9 nucleotides align to TRBD2. With 3 bases clipped from V and 9 bases from J, the junction kept 9 bases outside the gene matches. Per germline, CDR1 MDHEN and CDR2 SYDVKM. CDR3 length: 14 amino acids. The CDR3 reads CASSLGASGKGQYF. As DNA, the CDR3 is TGTGCCAGCAGTTTGGGAGCTAGCGGGAAAGGGCAGTACTTC.

This clone came up a few times. The chain uses TRBV6-6 and TRBJ1-2; a possible D gene is TRBD1 (5 bases). This CDR3 region has 12 residues. Germline CDR1 is MNHNY and CDR2 is SVGAGI (reference sequence). Deletions cut 5 bases from V and 3 bases from J, with 7 bases between. CDR3 protein: CASSVQDYGYTF. The CDR3 DNA reads as TGTGCCAGCAGTGTACAGGACTATGGCTACACCTTC.

The chain joins TRBV27 to TRBJ1-5; D gene unclear. The CDR3 spans 14 residues. Germline V CDR1 and CDR2: MNHEY, SMNVEV (reference sequence). The ends were cut back, 1 base at V and 2 bases at J, with 6 bases in the middle. CDR3 residues: CASSLWPGNQPQHF. DNA of the CDR3: TGTGCCAGCAGTTTATGGCCGGGCAATCAGCCCCAGCATTTT.

The chain couples TRBV18 to TRBJ1-4; D gene ambiguous. The CDR3 has 14 amino acids. CDR1 is KGHSH, CDR2 LQKENI, per germline. V gave up 2 bases and J gave up 4 bases, with 8 bases separating them. Here the CDR3 reads CASSPVPYNEKLFF. Here the CDR3 DNA reads TGTGCCAGCTCACCAGTGCCTTATAATGAAAAACTGTTTTTT. Filled out from reference TRBV18 and TRBJ1-4, the complete variable domain reads NAGVMQNPRHLVRRRGQEARLRCSPMKGHSHVYWYRQLPEEGLKFMVYLQKENIIDESGMPKERFSAEFPKEGPSILRIQQVVRGDSAAYFCASSPVPYNEKLFFGSGTQLSVL.

The chain joins TRBV30 to TRBJ1-5; 8 nucleotides line up with TRBD1. V was clipped by 1 base and J by 6 bases; unmatched bases: 2. Germline V gene lookup returns CDR1 GTSNPN and CDR2 SVGIG (reference sequence). This CDR3 is 13 amino acids long. CDR3 nucleotide sequence: TGTGCCTGGAGTGGGACAGGGATTCAGCCCCAGCATTTT. It is translated as CAWSGTGIQPQHF.

This clone appeared a few times. The rearrangement links TRBV10-3 to TRBJ1-2, with D hard to call. This CDR3 spans 13 amino acids. V was cut by 2 bases and J by 3 bases, with 7 bases left in between. Per germline, CDR1 ENHRY and CDR2 SYGVKD. The CDR3 DNA follows: TGTGCCATCAGTGAGAACGCTCACTATGGCTACACCTTC. It encodes CAISENAHYGYTF.

This clone was counted between two and nine times. The gene calls are TRBV29-1 and TRBJ2-1; tentatively, D is TRBD2 (6 bases). V was cut by 0 bases and J by 7 bases, with 16 bases left in between. This CDR3 region has 15 residues. In germline, CDR1 is SQVTM, CDR2 ANQGSEA. The CDR3 sequence: CSVEDGRDLLNEQFF. As DNA, the CDR3 is TGCAGCGTTGAAGACGGGCGGGACCTCCTGAATGAGCAGTTCTTC.

This clone was observed at least ten times. The chain employs TRBV7-3 and TRBJ1-1; 7 bases align to TRBD1. The trim removed 4 bases at V and 5 bases at J, leaving 4 bases unmatched. This CDR3 has 13 amino acids. The germline V gene has CDR1 SGHTA and CDR2 FQGTGA. The CDR3 loop reads CASSSNRGTEAFF. The CDR3 DNA is TGTGCCAGCAGCTCGAACAGGGGAACTGAAGCTTTCTTT. Full variable domain (remainder filled in from reference TRBV7-3 and TRBJ1-1): GAGVSQTPSNKVTEKGKYVELRCDPISGHTALYWYRQSLGQGPEFLIYFQGTGAADDSGLPNDRFFAVRPEGSVSTLKIQRTERGDSAVYLCASSSNRGTEAFFGQGTRLTVV.

This clone was counted at least ten times. This rearrangement joins TRBV27 to TRBJ1-4; D is ambiguous. The V end was cut by 0 bases, the J end by 6 bases, with 11 bases between. CDR3 size: 15 residues. CDR1 is MNHEY and CDR2 is SMNVEV in the germline V gene (reference sequence). CDR3 in DNA: TGTGCCAGCAGTTTATCGCTGGGGAACGATGAAAAACTGTTTTTT. Protein sequence: CASSLSLGNDEKLFF.

The chain links TRBV19 to TRBJ1-1; 9 bases are shared with TRBD1. In germline, CDR1 is LNHDA, CDR2 SQIVND (reference sequence). V gave up 6 bases and J gave up 9 bases; unmatched junction bases: 8. This CDR3 is 13 amino acids long. CDR3: CASRDRGGVKAFF. CDR3 nucleotide sequence: TGTGCCAGTAGGGACAGGGGTGGCGTAAAAGCTTTCTTT.

There are a few counts of this clone. V gene TRBV5-4 combines with J gene TRBJ1-1; no definite D call. This CDR3 comprises 14 residues. Trimming pared 1 base from V and 2 bases from J, leaving 9 bases between. In germline, CDR1 is SGHNT, CDR2 YYREEE (reference sequence). CDR3 region: CASSLTPVNTEAFF. Here the CDR3 DNA reads TGTGCCAGCAGCTTGACCCCGGTTAACACTGAAGCTTTCTTT.

There are a few counts of this clone. The chain recombines TRBV6-1 with TRBJ1-4; possibly TRBD1 for D (5 bases). V gave up 6 bases and J gave up 7 bases, with 9 bases separating them. Germline assignment: CDR1 MNHNS and CDR2 SASEGT. The CDR3 is made up of 12 amino acids. CDR3 in DNA: TGTGCCAGCAGGACAGACCTTGAAAAACTGTTTTTT. Protein product: CASRTDLEKLFF.

This chain joins TRBV19 and TRBJ2-7, with D hard to call. The CDR3 covers 14 residues. Trimming left V 5 bases short and J 1 base short, with 12 bases between. CDR1 is LNHDA, CDR2 SQIVND, per germline (reference sequence). The CDR3 bases are TGTGCCAGTAGTTCTCTAACGAAATCCTACGAGCAGTACTTC. It translates to CASSSLTKSYEQYF.

This clone was observed a handful of times. The chain is built from TRBV5-1 and TRBJ1-1; tentatively, D is TRBD1 (5 bases). V lost 2 bases, J lost 6 bases, and 11 bases lay in between. The CDR3 covers 13 residues. The germline V gene has CDR1 SGHRS and CDR2 YFSETQ. CDR3: CASSFGGGPEAFF. Written as DNA, the CDR3 is TGCGCCAGCAGCTTTGGGGGAGGTCCTGAAGCTTTCTTT.

This clone was detected only a few times. The genes are TRBV28 and TRBJ1-5; D gene unclear. CDR3 length: 15 residues. Germline V gives CDR1 MDHEN, CDR2 SYDVKM. The V gene lost 3 bases and the J gene lost 2 bases, with 11 bases spanning the gap. The CDR3 spells CASSFGTGGNQPQHF. Written as DNA, the CDR3 is TGTGCCAGCAGTTTTGGCACGGGTGGCAATCAGCCCCAGCATTTT.

The chain has TRBV5-1 and TRBJ2-3; a weak D match, TRBD2 (7 bases). Germline loops: CDR1 SGHRS, CDR2 YFSETQ. The V gene lost 5 bases and the J gene lost 3 bases, with 16 bases spanning the gap. The length of the CDR3 is 15 residues. The CDR3 loop is CASSFDGRGTDTQYF. CDR3 DNA: TGCGCCAGCAGTTTTGATGGGAGGGGGACAGATACGCAGTATTTT. The whole variable domain, remainder taken from reference TRBV5-1 and TRBJ2-3, is KAGVTQTPRYLIKTRGQQVTLSCSPISGHRSVSWYQQTPGQGLQFLFEYFSETQRNKGNFPGRFSGRQFSNSRSEMNVSTLELGDSALYLCASSFDGRGTDTQYFGPGTRLTVL.

The chain is built from TRBV6-5 and TRBJ1-2, with D possibly matching TRBD1 (6 bases). The CDR3 totals 14 residues. The V gene lost 4 bases and the J gene lost 5 bases, with 14 bases spanning the gap. Germline V gene lookup returns CDR1 MNHEY and CDR2 SVGAGI. For the CDR3, the DNA is TGTGCCAGCAGTTCGCCTCCAGGGGAGTATGGCTACACCTTC. It codes for CASSSPPGEYGYTF.